This T cell receptor (beta chain) was retrieved from a study of blood T cell repertoires in COVID-19. As for the study in general: COVID-19 samples, acute and convalescent, were from the United States, Italy and Spain. PBMCs, B-cell-depleted T cells, or T cells provided the cDNA or gDNA that made up the material.

With 3 bases clipped from V and 5 bases from J, the junction kept 7 bases outside the gene matches. There are 15 residues in the CDR3. Germline CDR1 SGHTA, CDR2 FQGNSA. Authors' data handling: How many nucleated cells were present was estimated from reference gene primer amplification. Sequenced by immunoSEQ multiplex PCR; TCRdb stores in-frame clones only, minus some. V and J calls and clone size are copied from that table; D and trimming were computed from the DNA. The sample comprises around 270,000 clones, about 89% of which are singletons, and about 4.2% rests with the top ten. Sequenced input: peripheral blood. The V and J genes are TRBV7-2 and TRBJ1-2, with 9 bases lining up with TRBD1. This TCR was recovered from a man in his forties with acute or convalescent COVID-19. For the CDR3, the DNA is TGTGCCAGCAGCTTCCGGGACAGGGCTCTTTATGGCTACACCTTC. This translates into CASSFRDRALYGYTF.